The 27 T cell receptor beta chains reported below all come from one sample, sequenced in a study of graft-versus-host responses after intestinal transplantation. The protocol was immunoSEQ multiplex PCR, while the TCRdb copy is restricted to in-frame clones and leaves out a portion. The data show approximately 7,900 clones, roughly 92% seen once. The specimen was PBMCs, collected 11 days after intestinal transplantation. These receptor sequences come from a human patient who received an intestinal transplant, so some T cells may come from the graft donor.

The chain employs TRBV19 and TRBJ2-1; 8 bases are a match to TRBD1. The CDR3 sequence is 15 residues long. The ends lost 6 bases at V and 5 bases at J; junction bases unmatched: 9. CDR1 is LNHDA, CDR2 SQIVND, per germline (reference sequence). The CDR3 DNA reads as TGTGCCAGTAGCCGGGACAGGAAAAGCCACAATGAGCAGTTCTTC. Its translation is CASSRDRKSHNEQFF.

As DNA, the CDR3 is TGTGCCAGCGCCCTGGGAGACTTCTACGAGCAGTACTTC. This translates into CASALGDFYEQYF. The chain employs TRBV11-2 and TRBJ2-5, with D perhaps TRBD2 (5 bases). The end of the DNA aligns better with TRBJ2-7, so the J call may be wrong. The CDR3 runs to 13 residues. CDR1 is SGHAT, CDR2 FQNNGV, per germline.

The rearrangement uses TRBV7-9 and TRBJ1-2; D unresolved. The germline V gene encodes CDR1 SEHNR and CDR2 FQNEAQ (reference sequence). The CDR3 length is 15 residues. The germline V and J ends were trimmed by 5 bases and 6 bases, with 19 bases remaining between them. The CDR3 here is CASSPPVGNPHGYTF. The CDR3 nucleotides read TGTGCCAGCAGCCCGCCCGTGGGCAATCCACATGGCTACACCTTC.

This clone was detected only once. This chain links TRBV30 with TRBJ1-5, with 7 nucleotides matching TRBD1. This CDR3 is 13 amino acids long. The V and J ends lost 5 bases and 5 bases, in that order; junction bases with no gene match: 6. Germline V gene lookup returns CDR1 GTSNPN and CDR2 SVGIG (reference sequence). This chain's CDR3 is CAWGRGLDQPQHF. The CDR3 DNA reads as TGTGCCTGGGGCAGGGGGTTGGATCAGCCCCAGCATTTT.

In this sample, this clone turned up once. The V call is TRBV15, the J call TRBJ1-2; 9 bases fit TRBD1. Germline CDR1 is LNHNV and CDR2 is YYDKDF (reference sequence). V lost 3 bases, J lost 4 bases, and 3 bases stayed unmatched. The CDR3 consists of 14 residues. The CDR3 DNA reads TGTGCCACCAGCAGGGACAGGGGTACCTATGGCTACACCTTC. As protein: CATSRDRGTYGYTF. Based on the CDR3 plus reference TRBV15 and TRBJ1-2, the full variable domain is DAMVIQNPRYQVTQFGKPVTLSCSQTLNHNVMYWYQQKSSQAPKLLFHYYDKDFNNEADTPDNFQSRRPNTSFCFLDIRSPGLGDTAMYLCATSRDRGTYGYTFGSGTRLTVV.

Only one count was recorded for this clone. This sequence joins TRBV27 and TRBJ2-6, with D unresolved. CDR1 is MNHEY and CDR2 is SMNVEV in the germline V gene (reference sequence). V lost 5 bases, J lost 0 bases, and 8 bases lay in between. The CDR3 is 15 residues long. CDR3 nucleotide sequence: TGTGCCAGCAGTGTAAGGAGCTCTGGGGCCAACGTCCTGACTTTC. Its protein product is CASSVRSSGANVLTF.

The chain combines TRBV7-9 with TRBJ1-4; 8 bases line up with TRBD1. Germline CDR1 and CDR2: SEHNR and FQNEAQ (reference sequence). The CDR3 has 16 residues. Trimming cost V 6 bases and J 5 bases; bases outside gene matches: 11. The CDR3: CASRHSARTGNEKLFF. The CDR3 DNA reads TGTGCCAGCAGACACTCTGCCCGGACAGGGAATGAAAAACTGTTTTTT.

This chain joins TRBV5-1 and TRBJ2-1; 8 positions match TRBD2. V lost 2 bases to trimming and J lost 2 bases; unmatched junction nucleotides: 9. From germline, CDR1 is SGHRS and CDR2 YFSETQ. There are 17 residues in the CDR3. Written as DNA, the CDR3 is TGCGCCAGCAGCTTTGGTTACACCGGGGGGGCCTACAATGAGCAGTTCTTC. Encoded protein: CASSFGYTGGAYNEQFF.

This chain joins TRBV30 and TRBJ2-3, with TRBD2 matching over 9 bases. CDR1 GTSNPN and CDR2 SVGIG come from the germline V gene (reference sequence). CDR3 size: 15 residues. V trimming: 5 bases; J trimming: 2 bases; junction bases outside the gene matches: 8. The CDR3 DNA reads as TGTGCCTGGGACCTTAGCGGGGGACCCACAGATACGCAGTATTTT. Amino acids: CAWDLSGGPTDTQYF.

This chain connects TRBV7-6 to TRBJ2-1; perhaps TRBD1 as D (5 bases). Trimming stripped 5 bases from V and 9 bases from J, with 17 bases between. This CDR3 is 14 amino acids long. The germline V gene encodes CDR1 SGHVS and CDR2 FNYEAQ. CDR3 in amino acids: CASSPSGAWGEQFF. DNA of the CDR3: TGTGCCAGCAGCCCAAGTGGGGCCTGGGGTGAGCAGTTCTTC. Looking up the rest from reference TRBV7-6 and TRBJ2-1 gives the full variable domain: GAGVSQSPRYKVTKRGQDVALRCDPISGHVSLYWYRQALGQGPEFLTYFNYEAQQDKSGLPNDRFSAERPEGSISTLTIQRTEQRDSAMYRCASSPSGAWGEQFFGPGTRLTVL.

V is TRBV28 and J is TRBJ1-2; a possible D gene is TRBD1 (5 bases). The CDR3 spans 13 residues. Germline CDR1 is MDHEN and CDR2 is SYDVKM. Trimming pared 2 bases from V and 4 bases from J, leaving 8 bases between. The CDR3 DNA sequence: TGTGCCAGCAGTTTAAGGGGATCCTATGGCTACACCTTC. Its protein is CASSLRGSYGYTF.

CDR3 DNA: TGTGCCAGCAGTATAGGACATGGGGCCTACGAGCAGTACTTC. It encodes CASSIGHGAYEQYF. The chain has TRBV28 and TRBJ2-7, with D possibly TRBD1 on 5 matching bases. V lost 5 bases and J lost 2, with 13 bases in between. Per the germline V gene, CDR1 is MDHEN and CDR2 is SYDVKM. The CDR3 has 14 residues.

This chain uses TRBV28 with TRBJ1-4, with D uncertain. The V gene lost 1 base and the J gene lost 1 base, with 7 bases spanning the gap. CDR3 length equals 15 residues. CDR1 and CDR2 (germline): MDHEN, SYDVKM. The CDR3 DNA is TGTGCCAGCAGTTTATTGGGCGAAACTAATGAAAAACTGTTTTTT. This sequence encodes CASSLLGETNEKLFF.

The rearrangement links TRBV21-1 to TRBJ2-1; the listed D gene, TRBD2, was not tested against the DNA. TRBV21-1 is listed as a pseudogene. The CDR3 runs to 18 residues. The CDR3 sequence is CASSMPLWTSGDYNEQFF. DNA for the CDR3: TGTGCCAGCAGCATGCCCCTATGGACTAGCGGAGACTACAATGAGCAGTTCTTC.

The chain combines TRBV5-1 with TRBJ2-3, with 11 positions matching TRBD1. Germline V lookup: CDR1 SGHRS, CDR2 YFSETQ. This CDR3 contains 18 residues. V was clipped by 4 bases and J by 2 bases; unmatched bases: 12. The CDR3 nucleotides are TGCGCCAGCAGCACCTCACCGGGACAGGGGGGAAACACAGATACGCAGTATTTT. It translates to CASSTSPGQGGNTDTQYF.

The genes are TRBV9 and TRBJ1-2; TRBD1 matches at 9 bases. The CDR3 extends over 14 amino acids. CDR1 and CDR2 from the germline V gene are SGDLS and YYNGEE. J was trimmed by 4 bases and V by 3 bases; bases with no gene match: 4. The CDR3 protein is CASSGKTGGYGYTF. CDR3 nucleotide sequence: TGTGCCAGCAGCGGAAAGACAGGGGGCTATGGCTACACCTTC.

The V call is TRBV7-9, the J call TRBJ1-4; D uncertain. The germline V gene has CDR1 SEHNR and CDR2 FQNEAQ (reference sequence). Trimming shortened V by 2 bases and J by 0 bases, and 4 bases separated the two germline ends. The CDR3 sequence is 14 residues long. CDR3 sequence reads: CASSLQATNEKLFF. CDR3 DNA: TGTGCCAGCAGCTTACAGGCAACTAATGAAAAACTGTTTTTT.

CDR3 nucleotides: TGTGCCACCAGCCCGACAGGGGTATCGTGGTATGGTCGCAATCAGCCCCAGCATTTT. This codes for CATSPTGVSWYGRNQPQHF. V gene TRBV15 combines with J gene TRBJ1-5; the match to TRBD1 covers 8 bases. The CDR3 runs to 19 residues. J lost 2 bases, V lost 5 bases, and 17 bases had no gene match. CDR1 is LNHNV, CDR2 YYDKDF, per germline (reference sequence).

This clone appeared a single time. The chain uses TRBV4-2 and TRBJ1-2, with D unclear. The CDR3 is made up of 16 amino acids. CDR1 and CDR2 (germline): LGHNA, YNFKEQ. Trimming removed 0 bases from V and 3 bases from J, with 14 bases in between. As DNA, the CDR3 is TGTGCCAGCAGCCAAGATAGGAGGCGTGGGGACTATGGCTACACCTTC. It specifies CASSQDRRRGDYGYTF.

This chain links TRBV2 with TRBJ2-5, with 7 bases that match TRBD2. CDR1 SNHLY and CDR2 FYNNEI come from the germline V gene. The CDR3 has 15 amino acids. V lost 3 bases and J lost 2; bases outside the gene matches: 6. The CDR3 sequence is CASSDSLAVQETQYF. The CDR3 DNA is TGTGCCAGCAGTGATTCGCTAGCGGTACAAGAGACCCAGTACTTC.

V and J are TRBV10-3 and TRBJ1-2, with D uncertain. The CDR3 extends over 16 amino acids. Trimming removed 3 bases from V and 0 bases from J, with 14 bases in between. CDR1 ENHRY and CDR2 SYGVKD come from the germline V gene. In DNA, the CDR3 is TGTGCCATCAGTGAACCCGGGGAGGAAGCTAACTATGGCTACACCTTC. Translating gives CAISEPGEEANYGYTF.

This sequence joins TRBV28 and TRBJ2-1; D is undetermined. The V end lost 7 bases, the J end lost 0 bases, and 13 bases lay between the germline ends. Germline CDR1 and CDR2: MDHEN and SYDVKM. The CDR3 extends over 15 amino acids. The CDR3 DNA reads as TGTGCCAGCACGGGTGTTACCGACTCCTACAATGAGCAGTTCTTC. Translating it yields CASTGVTDSYNEQFF.

The genes are TRBV27 and TRBJ1-2; 7 bases are shared with TRBD1. The CDR3 extends over 14 amino acids. CDR1 and CDR2 (germline): MNHEY, SMNVEV (reference sequence). Germline trimming cut 2 bases from V and 8 bases from J; bases unmatched to any gene: 8. Written as DNA, the CDR3 is TGTGCCAGCAGTTTAACGAACAGGGGTGAGGGCTACACCTTC. Its translation is CASSLTNRGEGYTF.

The V and J genes are TRBV7-2 and TRBJ2-5; D might be TRBD1 (6 bases). The germline V and J ends were trimmed by 3 bases and 5 bases, with 10 bases remaining between them. The CDR3 is made up of 13 amino acids. The germline V gene has CDR1 SGHTA and CDR2 FQGNSA. The CDR3 DNA sequence: TGTGCCAGCAGCTTGGGGGCTCGGGAGACCCAGTACTTC. Translated, it gives CASSLGARETQYF.

This rearrangement joins TRBV28 to TRBJ1-4, with a tentative D call TRBD1 (5 bases). The germline gives CDR1 MDHEN, CDR2 SYDVKM. V shed 5 bases and J shed 0 bases, with 10 bases lying between them. The CDR3 runs 15 residues. Here the CDR3 reads CASSITGSTNEKLFF. The CDR3 DNA sequence: TGTGCCAGCAGTATAACAGGTTCAACTAATGAAAAACTGTTTTTT.

V and J are TRBV4-1 and TRBJ1-5, with 7 nucleotides matching TRBD1. The CDR3 length is 16 residues. J was trimmed by 2 bases and V by 3 bases; bases with no gene match: 7. From germline, CDR1 is MGHRA and CDR2 YSYEKL. CDR3 nucleotide sequence: TGCGCCAGCAGCCAGTTACAGGGGCAGGGCAATCAGCCCCAGCATTTT. Translated, it gives CASSQLQGQGNQPQHF.

The chain carries TRBV14 and TRBJ2-6; 7 positions match TRBD1. V was clipped by 4 bases and J by 3 bases; unmatched bases: 0. There are 14 residues in the CDR3. Germline values: CDR1 SGHDN, CDR2 FVKESK. CDR3 DNA: TGTGCCAGCAGCCGGGACAGTGGGGCCAACGTCCTGACTTTC. Protein: CASSRDSGANVLTF.